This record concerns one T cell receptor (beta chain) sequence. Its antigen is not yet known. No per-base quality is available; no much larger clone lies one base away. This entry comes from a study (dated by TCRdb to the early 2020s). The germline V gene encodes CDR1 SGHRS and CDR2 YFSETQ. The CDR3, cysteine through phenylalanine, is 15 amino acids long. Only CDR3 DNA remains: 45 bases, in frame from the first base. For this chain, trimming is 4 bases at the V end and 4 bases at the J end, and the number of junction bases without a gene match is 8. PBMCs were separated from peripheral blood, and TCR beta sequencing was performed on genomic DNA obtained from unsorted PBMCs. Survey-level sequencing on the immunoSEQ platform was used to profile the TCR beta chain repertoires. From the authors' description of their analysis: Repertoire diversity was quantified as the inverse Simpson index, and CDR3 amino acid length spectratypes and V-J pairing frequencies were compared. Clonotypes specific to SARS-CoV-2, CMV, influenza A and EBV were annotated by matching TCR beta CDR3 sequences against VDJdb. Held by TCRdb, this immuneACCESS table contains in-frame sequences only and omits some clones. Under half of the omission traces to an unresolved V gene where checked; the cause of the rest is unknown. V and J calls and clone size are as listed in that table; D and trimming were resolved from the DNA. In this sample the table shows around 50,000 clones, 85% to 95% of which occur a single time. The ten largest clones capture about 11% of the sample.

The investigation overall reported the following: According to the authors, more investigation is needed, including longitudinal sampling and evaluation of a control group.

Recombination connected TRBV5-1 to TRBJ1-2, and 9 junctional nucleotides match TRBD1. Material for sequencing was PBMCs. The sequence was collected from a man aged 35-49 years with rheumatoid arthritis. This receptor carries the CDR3 CASSPGQGLGYGYTF. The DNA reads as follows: TGCGCCAGCAGCCCGGGACAGGGACTAGGCTATGGCTACACCTTC.